What follows describes a single TCR beta chain. Its recognized antigen is unknown. Within one base of it there is no much larger clone, and no base qualities were kept. The CDR3 holds 16 amino acids from the cysteine to the phenylalanine. Of the read, only the CDR3 DNA is kept; its 48 bases are in frame from base 1. For CDR1 and CDR2, the germline V gene lists KGHSH and LQKENI. V trim: 4 bases; J trim: 3 bases; unmatched bases: 8. Enrolling through a virtual design, the prospective study's participants ranged in age from roughly 18 to 95 years and lived across 24 United States geographic areas. In the prospective study, cohorts were assigned on the basis of participant-reported clinical history obtained from a screening survey and a study questionnaire. Recovered participants in ImmuneRACE Cohort 3 were defined by two consecutive negative NP/OP PCR tests, clearance by a healthcare professional, or resolution of symptoms. Each participant in the prospective study had whole blood, serum and a nasopharyngeal or oropharyngeal swab collected by mobile phlebotomists. Prospective study participants could optionally give additional blood draws and questionnaires over an approximately two-month period. Before DNA extraction, prospective study blood samples were shipped either frozen or at room temperature.

This sample was taken from a study of blood T cell repertoires in COVID-19 (dated by TCRdb to the early 2020s). As for the study more broadly: Samples from collaborators originated in the United States, Italy and Spain and spanned both the acute and convalescent phases of COVID-19. HLA class I and class II types, where available, came from metadata supplied by the sample provider rather than from assay-based typing. A de-identified subject ID, COVID-19 status, age in years and sex were almost always included in the sample metadata. The samples were drawn from two sources: the first 160 participants of the ongoing ImmuneRACE study, and 950 to 1,500 subjects contributed by 6 global collaborators. The repertoires were released in a freely available public database intended as a resource for research on the immune response to SARS-CoV-2. Deeply sampled blood TCRbeta repertoires from subjects exposed to, actively infected with, or recovered from COVID-19 were included in the dataset. The material from the prospective study consisted of cDNA or gDNA derived from T cells, B-cell-depleted T cells, or PBMCs. Findings and caveats that apply to the study as a whole: The amount of clinical and demographic metadata varied by source and participant and was provided uncurated.

TCRbeta CDR3 regions were amplified from genomic DNA using the immunoSEQ Assay, a bias-controlled multiplex PCR. For the original study's pipeline: Nucleated cell counts per sample were estimated from amplification of reference gene primers within the assay. Sequence reads were collapsed and filtered to measure the absolute abundance of every unique TCRbeta CDR3 rearrangement. Productive Simpson clonality was computed per sample as the square root of Simpson's diversity index over productive rearrangements. TCRdb's version of the immuneACCESS table is confined to in-frame rearrangements and falls short of the full clone set. An unresolved V gene accounts for under half of the shortfall where checked; the remainder is of unknown origin. That table supplies the V and J calls and clone size; D and trimming were determined from the DNA. This sample holds about 190,000 clones; approximately 84% were observed only once. The ten top clones hold 3.2% of the sample.

Recombination joined TRBV18 with TRBJ1-3; TRBD1 matches 8 bases in the middle. This TCR was sampled from a woman younger than 45 who had recovered from COVID-19. The specimen was PBMCs or T cells enriched from blood (not recorded which). The encoded CDR3 is CASSLVNGQGGNTIYF. The sequence in DNA is TGTGCCAGCTCACTCGTTAATGGACAGGGTGGAAACACCATATATTTT.